The rows below give T cell receptor beta chains drawn from one sample of a study of blood T cell repertoires in COVID-19. Measured with immunoSEQ multiplex PCR; TCRdb has only the in-frame clones, and not every one. Among 200,000 to 250,000 clones listed, about 83% were seen once. Sequenced material: peripheral blood. These receptors were taken from a man aged 50 or older with active or convalescent COVID-19. Each CDR3 is given with its conserved first and last residue. D genes are given only for firm matches. Some rows mark clone size as missing; the rest say once, few, many or name a class of expanded clone.

abundance	j_gene	d_gene	v_gene	CDR3aa	CDR3nt
NA	TRBJ1-1	NA	TRBV4-1	CASSHPDRLNTEAFF	TGCGCCAGCAGCCATCCCGACAGGTTGAACACTGAAGCTTTCTTT
once	TRBJ1-2	NA	TRBV5-5	CASSLGSKGPYGYTF	TGTGCCAGCAGCTTAGGGAGCAAGGGCCCCTATGGCTACACCTTC
NA	TRBJ2-3	NA	TRBV6-5	CASSYLGLDTQYF	TGTGCCAGCAGTTACCTTGGACTTGATACGCAGTATTTT
once	TRBJ2-7	TRBD2	TRBV7-8	CASSRRGAYEQYF	TGTGCCAGCAGCCGGCGGGGGGCCTACGAGCAGTACTTC
NA	TRBJ2-7	TRBD1	TRBV4-1	CASSQIDREKGEQYF	TGCGCCAGCAGCCAAATTGACAGGGAGAAGGGCGAGCAGTACTTC
NA	TRBJ1-4	TRBD1	TRBV6-5	CASSRDRGEKLFF	TGTGCCAGCAGCCGGGACAGGGGCGAAAAACTGTTTTTT
NA	TRBJ1-2	TRBD1	TRBV10-3	CAISAPDRGRSGYTF	TGTGCCATCAGTGCCCCGGACAGGGGGCGATCTGGCTACACCTTC
NA	TRBJ1-5	TRBD1	TRBV5-6	CASSLWDRSNQPQHF	TGTGCCAGCAGCTTGTGGGACAGGAGCAATCAGCCCCAGCATTTT
NA	TRBJ2-2	TRBD2	TRBV27	CAAGGVTGELFF	TGTGCCGCGGGGGGAGTCACCGGGGAGCTGTTTTTT
NA	TRBJ2-2	TRBD2	TRBV2	CASSSGLAGGGELFF	TGTGCCAGCAGTTCGGGACTAGCGGGCGGGGGGGAGCTGTTTTTT
NA	TRBJ1-1	NA	TRBV11-2	CASSSHVAGNTEAFF	TGTGCCAGCAGTTCACATGTGGCGGGGAACACTGAAGCTTTCTTT
NA	TRBJ2-7	TRBD1	TRBV5-1	CASSPGQGQGEQYF	TGCGCCAGCAGCCCTGGACAGGGGCAGGGCGAGCAGTACTTC
NA	TRBJ2-7	NA	TRBV19	CASSPQGTYEQYF	TGTGCCAGTAGTCCACAGGGTACCTACGAGCAGTACTTC
once	TRBJ1-4	TRBD1	TRBV5-1	CASSPGQPFEKLFF	TGCGCCAGCAGCCCGGGACAGCCCTTTGAAAAACTGTTTTTT
NA	TRBJ1-5	NA	TRBV12-3/TRBV12-4	CATSEGPAQPQHF	TGTGCCACCTCGGAGGGGCCCGCTCAGCCCCAGCATTTT
NA	TRBJ2-2	TRBD2	TRBV18	CASSTSGTNTGELFF	TGTGCCAGCTCAACTAGCGGGACGAACACCGGGGAGCTGTTTTTT
NA	TRBJ2-5	NA	TRBV6-5	CASTVIETQYF	TGTGCCAGCACTGTAATAGAGACCCAGTACTTC
NA	TRBJ2-7	NA	TRBV29-1	CSVASVNPYEQYF	TGCAGCGTTGCTAGCGTTAACCCCTACGAGCAGTACTTC
NA	TRBJ2-7	TRBD1	TRBV29-1	CSVEGQGAGEQYF	TGCAGCGTTGAAGGACAGGGGGCGGGCGAGCAGTACTTC
NA	TRBJ2-7	NA	TRBV5-1	CASSLTPRGPSSYEQYF	TGCGCCAGCAGCCTAACCCCGAGAGGTCCCAGCTCCTACGAGCAGTACTTC
few	TRBJ1-5	TRBD1	TRBV28	CASSPIGQGNSNQPQHF	TGTGCCAGCAGCCCCATCGGACAGGGGAATAGCAATCAGCCCCAGCATTTT
NA	TRBJ2-3	TRBD2	TRBV7-8	CASSPTSGGPPDTQYF	TGTGCCAGCAGCCCTACTAGCGGGGGGCCACCAGATACGCAGTATTTT
NA	TRBJ2-3	NA	TRBV6-2/TRBV6-3	CASSYGRGSTDTQYF	TGTGCCAGCAGTTACGGGCGGGGAAGCACAGATACGCAGTATTTT
NA	TRBJ2-3	TRBD2	TRBV7-2	CASSLDSGGSSDTQYF	TGTGCCAGCAGCTTAGACAGCGGGGGCTCCTCAGATACGCAGTATTTT
NA	TRBJ1-1	NA	TRBV2	CASRPGLQNTEAFF	TGTGCCAGCAGACCGGGACTCCAAAACACTGAAGCTTTCTTT
NA	TRBJ1-2	NA	TRBV6-5	CASSYSFRQEYGYTF	TGTGCCAGCAGTTACTCGTTCCGACAGGAGTATGGCTACACCTTC
NA	TRBJ1-2	NA	TRBV29-1	CSVGGGMEGYTF	TGCAGCGTTGGCGGGGGGATGGAGGGCTACACCTTC
NA	TRBJ2-7	TRBD2	TRBV27	CASTRLAGAEQYF	TGTGCCAGCACCCGGCTAGCGGGAGCTGAGCAGTACTTC
NA	TRBJ1-3	NA	TRBV4-3	CASSQDPRENTIYF	TGCGCCAGCAGCCAAGATCCCCGAGAAAACACCATATATTTT
NA	TRBJ2-3	TRBD2	TRBV4-1	CASRLSGLAEIMDTQYF	TGCGCCAGCAGGCTATCGGGACTAGCGGAGATTATGGATACGCAGTATTTT
NA	TRBJ1-5	TRBD1	TRBV6-2/TRBV6-3	CASSSVGTGNQPQHF	TGTGCCAGCAGTTCTGTCGGGACAGGGAATCAGCCCCAGCATTTT
NA	TRBJ1-6	TRBD1	TRBV7-2	CASSLGGDRGSPLHF	TGTGCCAGCAGCTTGGGTGGGGACAGAGGTTCACCCCTCCACTTT
NA	TRBJ1-1	NA	TRBV28	CASKEEQGKNTEAFF	TGTGCCAGCAAGGAGGAACAGGGCAAAAACACTGAAGCTTTCTTT
once	TRBJ1-5	NA	TRBV4-3	CASSQDTRAGQPQHF	TGCGCCAGCAGCCAAGATACTCGGGCGGGTCAGCCCCAGCATTTT
NA	TRBJ2-5	NA	TRBV12-3/TRBV12-4	CASSLLGGETQYF	TGTGCCAGCAGTTTATTAGGGGGAGAGACCCAGTACTTC
NA	TRBJ1-2	NA	TRBV10-1	CASSESGNGYGYTF	TGCGCCAGCAGTGAATCAGGGAATGGCTATGGCTACACCTTC
once	TRBJ2-3	TRBD2	TRBV9	CASSVALAGSSDTQYF	TGTGCCAGCAGCGTAGCTCTAGCGGGGAGCTCAGATACGCAGTATTTT
NA	TRBJ2-2	TRBD1	TRBV5-4	CASTADRENTGELFF	TGTGCCAGCACCGCAGACAGGGAGAACACCGGGGAGCTGTTTTTT
NA	TRBJ2-5	NA	TRBV4-3	CASREKLVSLGETQYF	TGCGCCAGCAGGGAAAAACTAGTGTCCCTGGGAGAGACCCAGTACTTC
NA	TRBJ1-2	NA	TRBV30	CAWSVKNSTF	TGTGCCTGGAGTGTAAAGAACTCCACCTTC
NA	TRBJ1-1	NA	TRBV11-2	CASSLDRAFF	TGTGCCAGCAGCTTAGATCGGGCTTTCTTT
few	TRBJ1-3	TRBD1	TRBV5-6	CASSPYSRTGRAGNTIYF	TGTGCCAGCAGCCCCTACTCGCGGACAGGGCGGGCTGGAAACACCATATATTTT
NA	TRBJ1-1	NA	TRBV20-1	CSPGGIAFF	TGCAGTCCAGGAGGGATAGCTTTCTTT
NA	TRBJ1-1	NA	TRBV9	CASSVTTGINTEAFF	TGTGCCAGCAGCGTAACCACAGGAATAAACACTGAAGCTTTCTTT
NA	TRBJ1-1	NA	TRBV6-6	CASSYAGRTEAFF	TGTGCCAGCAGTTACGCTGGGCGCACTGAAGCTTTCTTT
NA	TRBJ1-1	TRBD1	TRBV14	CASSSRVGRDRIEAFF	TGTGCCAGCAGTTCTAGGGTAGGCAGGGACAGGATTGAAGCTTTCTTT
NA	TRBJ1-3	TRBD1	TRBV6-5	CASSYSPGGSGNTIYF	TGTGCCAGCAGTTATTCTCCAGGGGGCTCTGGAAACACCATATATTTT
once	TRBJ2-2	NA	TRBV5-1	CASSSVSPGELFF	TGCGCCAGCAGCTCCGTTAGCCCCGGGGAGCTGTTTTTT
NA	TRBJ1-2	NA	TRBV30	CAWSGTGYYGYTF	TGTGCCTGGAGTGGAACAGGGTACTATGGCTACACCTTC
NA	TRBJ2-1	TRBD2	TRBV7-8	CASSPTGRRTSGPLSFSYNEQFF	TGTGCCAGCAGCCCGACAGGGAGGAGGACTAGCGGGCCCCTTTCCTTCTCCTACAATGAGCAGTTCTTC
NA	TRBJ2-3	NA	TRBV7-8	CASSLGRGSTDTQYF	TGTGCCAGCAGCTTAGGGAGGGGTAGCACAGATACGCAGTATTTT
NA	TRBJ2-1	TRBD2	TRBV7-2	CASSGLGRGVYNEQFF	TGTGCCAGCAGCGGCTTGGGGCGGGGGGTATACAATGAGCAGTTCTTC
NA	TRBJ2-1	TRBD2	TRBV28	CASSGGLAGFSYNEQFF	TGTGCCAGCAGTGGAGGACTAGCTGGGTTCTCCTACAATGAGCAGTTCTTC
NA	TRBJ2-2	TRBD1	TRBV19	CASSKPTGANTGELFF	TGTGCCAGTAGCAAACCGACAGGGGCAAACACCGGGGAGCTGTTTTTT
NA	TRBJ1-2	TRBD1	TRBV27	CASSLVTGNPYGYTF	TGTGCCAGCAGTTTGGTGACAGGGAATCCCTATGGCTACACCTTC
once	TRBJ2-3	TRBD2	TRBV29-1	CSVEVLAGVLDTQYF	TGCAGCGTTGAAGTACTAGCGGGAGTCCTAGATACGCAGTATTTT
few	TRBJ1-1	NA	TRBV3-1/TRBV3-2	CASSQESAGGYTEAFF	TGTGCCAGCAGCCAAGAGAGTGCAGGAGGGTACACTGAAGCTTTCTTT